This is a list of T cell receptor beta chains from one sample in a study of T cell responses to AZD1222 COVID-19 vaccine. The repertoire was sequenced with immunoSEQ multiplex PCR; TCRdb's copy has only in-frame clones and lacks some. The sample contains more than 100,000 clones, roughly nine tenths of which appear only once. The sample consisted of peripheral blood, taken on day 0 of AZD1222 vaccination. Receptors originate from an adult in good health. CDR3s include the opening cysteine and the closing phenylalanine or tryptophan. A D gene is named only where the DNA matches it firmly.

cdr3_aa: CASSRRAGGTNEKLFF; d_call: TRBD1; cdr3_length: 16; j_call: TRBJ1-4; v_call: TRBV5-1
cdr3_aa: CASSWTGAREGYTF; d_call: TRBD1; cdr3_length: 14; j_call: TRBJ1-2; v_call: TRBV5-8
cdr3_aa: CASSQEPRLGIQYF; d_call: .; cdr3_length: 14; j_call: TRBJ2-4; v_call: TRBV4-3
cdr3_aa: CASSLDWTEAFF; d_call: .; cdr3_length: 12; j_call: TRBJ1-1; v_call: TRBV28
cdr3_aa: CASSYQSSAGELFF; d_call: .; cdr3_length: 14; j_call: TRBJ2-2; v_call: TRBV6-6
cdr3_aa: CASSLPGNTEAFF; d_call: .; cdr3_length: 13; j_call: TRBJ1-1; v_call: TRBV5-5
cdr3_aa: CASSSKGFASSGNTIYF; d_call: .; cdr3_length: 17; j_call: TRBJ1-3; v_call: TRBV27
cdr3_aa: CASKVTGSYNSPLHF; d_call: TRBD1; cdr3_length: 15; j_call: TRBJ1-6; v_call: TRBV5-6
cdr3_aa: CAGSEGQASSYNSPLHF; d_call: TRBD1; cdr3_length: 17; j_call: TRBJ1-6; v_call: TRBV11-3
cdr3_aa: CASSPTSAQETQYF; d_call: TRBD2; cdr3_length: 14; j_call: TRBJ2-5; v_call: TRBV7-8
cdr3_aa: CASSQSRGPYNEQFF; d_call: .; cdr3_length: 15; j_call: TRBJ2-1; v_call: TRBV4-1
cdr3_aa: CASSPGTSGNTDTQYF; d_call: TRBD2; cdr3_length: 16; j_call: TRBJ2-3; v_call: TRBV5-1
cdr3_aa: CASSKTSGAETQYF; d_call: TRBD2; cdr3_length: 14; j_call: TRBJ2-5; v_call: TRBV6-5
cdr3_aa: CASSLSRGDTGELFF; d_call: .; cdr3_length: 15; j_call: TRBJ2-2; v_call: TRBV6-6
cdr3_aa: CASSLDRAGNTIYF; d_call: .; cdr3_length: 14; j_call: TRBJ1-3; v_call: TRBV28
cdr3_aa: CASSIRVRETQYF; d_call: .; cdr3_length: 13; j_call: TRBJ2-5; v_call: TRBV2
cdr3_aa: CASSLEGNYGYTF; d_call: .; cdr3_length: 13; j_call: TRBJ1-2; v_call: TRBV7-3
cdr3_aa: CASSVGGTAQPQHF; d_call: .; cdr3_length: 14; j_call: TRBJ1-5; v_call: TRBV9
cdr3_aa: CASSLGGGTYNEQFF; d_call: .; cdr3_length: 15; j_call: TRBJ2-1; v_call: TRBV7-2
cdr3_aa: CASSQDARQGYNEQFF; d_call: .; cdr3_length: 16; j_call: TRBJ2-1; v_call: TRBV3-1/TRBV3-2
cdr3_aa: CSARALDEQFF; d_call: .; cdr3_length: 11; j_call: TRBJ2-1; v_call: TRBV20-1
cdr3_aa: CASTGQIYGYTF; d_call: .; cdr3_length: 12; j_call: TRBJ1-2; v_call: TRBV6-6